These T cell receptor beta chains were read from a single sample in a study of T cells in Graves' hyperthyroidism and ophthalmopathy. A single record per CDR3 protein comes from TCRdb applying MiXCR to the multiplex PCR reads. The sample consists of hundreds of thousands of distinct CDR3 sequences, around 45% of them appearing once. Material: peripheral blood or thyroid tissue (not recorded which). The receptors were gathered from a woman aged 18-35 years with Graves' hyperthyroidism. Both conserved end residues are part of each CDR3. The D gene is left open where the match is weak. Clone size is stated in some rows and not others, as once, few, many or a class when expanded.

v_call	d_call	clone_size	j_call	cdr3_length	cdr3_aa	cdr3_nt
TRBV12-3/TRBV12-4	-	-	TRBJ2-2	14	CASSLERATGELFF	TGTGCCAGCAGTTTAGAGAGGGCCACCGGGGAGCTGTTTTTT
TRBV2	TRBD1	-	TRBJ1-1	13	CASSTGLNTEAFF	TGTGCCAGTTCGACAGGGCTGAACACTGAAGCTTTCTTT
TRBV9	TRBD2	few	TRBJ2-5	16	CASSRGLAAFQETQYF	TGTGCCAGCAGCCGGGGACTAGCGGCCTTCCAAGAGACCCAGTACTTC
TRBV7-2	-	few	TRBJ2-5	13	CASSLEVVGSQYF	TGTGCCAGCAGCTTGGAAGTAGTGGGGAGTCAGTACTTC
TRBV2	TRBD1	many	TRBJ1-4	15	CASSDWDRLDEKLFF	TGTGCCAGCAGTGACTGGGACAGGTTGGATGAAAAACTGTTTTTT
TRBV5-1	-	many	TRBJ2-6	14	CASSRAGGANVLTF	TGCGCCAGCAGCAGGGCGGGAGGGGCCAACGTCCTGACTTTC
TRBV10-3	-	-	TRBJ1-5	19	CAISESFGTKRVSNQPQHF	TGTGCCATCAGTGAGTCGTTTGGGACAAAGAGGGTGAGCAATCAGCCCCAGCATTTT
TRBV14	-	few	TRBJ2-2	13	CASSQEGTGELFF	TGTGCCAGCAGCCAAGAAGGGACCGGGGAGCTGTTTTTT
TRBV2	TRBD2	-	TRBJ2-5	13	CASGLAGVETQYF	TGTGCCAGCGGACTAGCGGGAGTGGAGACCCAGTACTTC
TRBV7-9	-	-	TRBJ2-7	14	CASTLQGIGYEQYF	TGTGCCAGCACCTTGCAGGGGATAGGCTACGAGCAGTACTTC
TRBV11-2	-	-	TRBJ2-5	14	CASSPPGSQETQYF	TGTGCCAGCAGCCCCCCCGGCTCTCAAGAGACCCAGTACTTC
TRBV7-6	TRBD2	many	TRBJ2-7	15	CASSLAGLAREEQYF	TGTGCCAGCAGCTTAGCCGGACTAGCGAGAGAGGAGCAGTACTTC
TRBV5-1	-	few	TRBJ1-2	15	CASSLDPQGDYGYTF	TGCGCCAGCAGCTTGGACCCACAGGGAGACTATGGCTACACCTTC
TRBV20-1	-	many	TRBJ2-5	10	CSARVFPQYF	TGCAGTGCTAGAGTTTTCCCCCAGTACTTC
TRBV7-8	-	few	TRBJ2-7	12	CAIQGGIYEQYF	TGTGCCATACAGGGGGGGATCTACGAGCAGTACTTC
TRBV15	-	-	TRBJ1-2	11	CATSQEAGYTF	TGTGCCACCAGCCAAGAAGCGGGCTACACCTTC
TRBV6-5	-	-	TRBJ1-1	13	CASTPSRNTEAFF	TGTGCCAGCACTCCTTCCCGGAACACTGAAGCTTTCTTT
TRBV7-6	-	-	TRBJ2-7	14	CASSPDRDFYEQYF	TGTGCCAGCAGCCCCGACAGGGACTTCTACGAGCAGTACTTC
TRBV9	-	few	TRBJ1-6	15	CASSVRAYRNSPLHF	TGTGCCAGCAGCGTGCGGGCTTACAGAAATTCACCCCTCCACTTT
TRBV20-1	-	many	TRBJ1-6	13	CSARQIDNSPLHF	TGCAGTGCGCGACAGATAGATAATTCACCCCTCCACTTT
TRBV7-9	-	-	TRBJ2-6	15	CASSSRGSGANVLTF	TGTGCCAGCAGCTCCCGGGGCTCTGGGGCCAACGTCCTGACTTTC
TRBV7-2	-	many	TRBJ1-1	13	CASSSAGRSEAFF	TGTGCCAGCAGCTCAGCAGGGCGATCTGAAGCTTTCTTT
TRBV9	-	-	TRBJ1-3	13	CASSEGSGNTIYF	TGTGCCAGCAGCGAGGGGTCTGGAAACACCATATATTTT
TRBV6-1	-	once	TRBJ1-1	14	CASSDGGRGSEAYF	TGTGCCAGCAGTGACGGCGGCCGAGGGTCTGAAGCTTACTTT
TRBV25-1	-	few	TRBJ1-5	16	CASSLSPDSSNQPQHF	TGTGCCAGCAGTCTTTCTCCTGACAGTAGCAATCAGCCCCAGCATTTT
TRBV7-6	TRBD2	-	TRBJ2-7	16	CASSSLLAGAQREQYF	TGTGCCAGCAGCTCTTTGTTGGCGGGAGCACAGCGCGAGCAGTACTTC
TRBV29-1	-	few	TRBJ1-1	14	CSVAEGTTYTEAFF	TGCAGCGTTGCAGAGGGGACTACTTACACTGAAGCTTTCTTT
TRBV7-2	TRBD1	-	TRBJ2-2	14	CASSPGQATGELFF	TGTGCCAGCAGCCCTGGACAGGCCACCGGGGAGCTGTTTTTT
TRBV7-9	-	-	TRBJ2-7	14	CASSLPGPLNEQYF	TGTGCCAGCAGCTTACCGGGCCCCCTTAACGAGCAGTACTTC
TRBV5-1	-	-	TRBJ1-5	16	CASRGDGGRTGETQHF	TGCGCCAGCAGAGGGGACGGCGGGAGGACGGGGGAGACCCAGCATTTT
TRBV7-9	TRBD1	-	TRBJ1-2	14	CASSRGGTEGSYTF	TGTGCCAGCAGCCGGGGAGGGACAGAGGGAAGCTACACCTTC
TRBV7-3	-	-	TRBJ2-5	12	CALRPAEETQYF	TGTGCCTTACGCCCGGCAGAAGAGACCCAGTACTTC
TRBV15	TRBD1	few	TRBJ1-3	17	CATTAGTGLSGGNTIYF	TGTGCCACTACGGCGGGGACAGGGTTAAGTGGTGGAAACACCATATATTTT
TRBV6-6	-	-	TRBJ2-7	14	CASSSQGPTYEQYF	TGTGCCAGCAGTTCACAGGGACCCACCTACGAGCAGTACTTC
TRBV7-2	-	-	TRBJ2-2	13	CASTPGWGGELFF	TGTGCCAGCACCCCGGGGTGGGGCGGGGAGCTGTTTTTT
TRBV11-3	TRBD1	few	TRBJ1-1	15	CASSFDRGRTTEAFF	TGTGCCAGCAGCTTCGACAGGGGTAGAACCACTGAAGCTTTCTTT
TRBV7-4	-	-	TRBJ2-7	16	CASSLDGGPKTYEQYF	TGTGCCAGCAGCTTGGACGGGGGACCGAAAACCTACGAGCAGTACTTC
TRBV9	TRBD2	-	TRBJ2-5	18	CASSARDGAGGFGETQYF	TGTGCCAGCAGCGCCCGAGACGGGGCGGGAGGGTTCGGAGAGACCCAGTACTTC
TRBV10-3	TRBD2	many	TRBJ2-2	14	CAISASGLTGELFF	TGTGCCATCTCCGCTAGCGGCCTCACCGGGGAGCTGTTTTTT
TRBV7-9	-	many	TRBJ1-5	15	CASSPPGGGNQPQHF	TGTGCCAGCAGCCCACCGGGAGGTGGCAATCAGCCCCAGCATTTT
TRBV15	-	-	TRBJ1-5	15	CATSRTRDGNQPQHF	TGTGCCACCAGCAGAACGCGGGACGGGAATCAGCCCCAGCATTTT
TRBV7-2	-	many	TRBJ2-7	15	CASSLSGTYGYEQYF	TGTGCCAGCAGTCTCTCAGGGACTTATGGCTACGAGCAGTACTTC
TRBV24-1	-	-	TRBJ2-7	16	CATSDSQGTTSYEQYF	TGTGCCACCAGTGATTCCCAGGGGACTACGTCCTACGAGCAGTACTTC
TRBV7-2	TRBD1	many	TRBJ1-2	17	CASSQQPGQETNYGYTF	TGTGCCAGCAGCCAACAGCCGGGACAGGAGACTAACTATGGCTACACCTTC
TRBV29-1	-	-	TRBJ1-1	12	CSLEGGVSEAFF	TGCAGCTTAGAGGGTGGAGTAAGTGAAGCTTTCTTT
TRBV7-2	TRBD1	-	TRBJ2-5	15	CASSGGTGRWETQYF	TGCGCCAGCAGCGGAGGGACAGGGCGCTGGGAGACCCAGTACTTC
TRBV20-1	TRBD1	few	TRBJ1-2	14	CSASTRDRVWGYTF	TGCAGTGCTAGTACACGGGACAGGGTCTGGGGCTACACCTTC
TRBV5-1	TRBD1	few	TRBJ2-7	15	CASSPTTGSTYEQYF	TGCGCCAGCAGCCCCACGACAGGGAGTACCTACGAGCAGTACTTC
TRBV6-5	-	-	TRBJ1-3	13	CASSLVGRNTIYF	TGTGCCAGCAGTTTAGTTGGGAGAAACACCATATATTTT
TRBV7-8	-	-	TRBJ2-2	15	CASSQGRLGAGELFF	TGTGCCAGCAGCCAAGGGAGGCTAGGGGCCGGGGAGCTGTTTTTT
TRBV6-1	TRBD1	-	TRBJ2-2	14	CASRDRGLAGELFF	TGTGCCAGCAGGGACAGGGGTCTAGCCGGGGAGCTGTTTTTT
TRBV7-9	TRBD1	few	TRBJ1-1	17	CASSLFGDRGRNTEAFF	TGTGCCAGCAGCCTCTTCGGTGACAGGGGAAGGAACACTGAAGCTTTCTTT
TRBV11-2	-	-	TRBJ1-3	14	CASSQGTFGNTIYF	TGTGCCAGCAGCCAAGGGACGTTTGGAAACACCATATATTTT
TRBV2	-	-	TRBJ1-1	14	CVSSLGRSGREAFF	TGTGTCAGCAGCTTAGGAAGGTCGGGCAGAGAAGCTTTCTTT
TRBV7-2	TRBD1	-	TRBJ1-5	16	CASSQRAGQGLQPQHF	TGTGCCAGCAGCCAGAGGGCGGGACAGGGTCTGCAGCCCCAGCATTTT
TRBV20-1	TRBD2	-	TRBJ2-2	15	CSARDPSGRDGELFF	TGCAGTGCTAGAGACCCTAGCGGGAGGGACGGGGAGCTGTTTTTT
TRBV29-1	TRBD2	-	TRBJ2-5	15	CSVWSGRVPEETQYF	TGCAGCGTTTGGAGTGGGAGGGTCCCGGAGGAGACCCAGTACTTC
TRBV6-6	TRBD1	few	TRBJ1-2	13	CASSYQDRGGYTF	TGTGCCAGCAGTTACCAGGACAGGGGCGGCTACACCTTC
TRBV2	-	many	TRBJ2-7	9	CASSGGLYF	TGTGCCAGCAGTGGAGGCTTGTACTTC